A single sample gave rise to the 9 T cell receptor beta chains below, sequenced in a study of CD8 T cells in ankylosing spondylitis. TCRdb re-derived calls from the 5' RACE reads in MiXCR, one entry per CDR3 protein. The repertoire holds about 240,000 distinct CDR3 sequences, with 8.6% as singletons. Sequenced sample: blood, either unsorted or a sorted T cell fraction (not recorded which). These receptors all come from a male donor with ankylosing spondylitis or in good health (not recorded which).

This clonotype has ten or more counts. V and J are TRBV6-2 or TRBV6-3 and TRBJ2-5; the D gene is possibly TRBD2 (6 bases). Deletions cut 0 bases from V and 5 bases from J, with 10 bases between. The CDR3 spans 14 residues. Germline CDR1 is MNHEY and CDR2 is SVGEGT. As DNA, the CDR3 is TGTGCCAGCAGTTACTCTACTAGCATGGAGACCCAGTACTTC. Its protein is CASSYSTSMETQYF.

Many counts were recorded for this clonotype. The rearrangement joins TRBV30 to TRBJ2-7; 10 bases are a match to TRBD2. CDR1 and CDR2 (germline): GTSNPN, SVGIG (reference sequence). The CDR3 consists of 15 residues. Trimming at V came to 2 bases and at J to 1 base, leaving 5 bases not matched to a gene. CDR3 in amino acids: CAWSSGTSASYEQYF. CDR3 in DNA: TGTGCCTGGAGTTCCGGGACTAGCGCATCCTACGAGCAGTACTTC.

At least ten counts were recorded for this clonotype. The chain links TRBV29-1 to TRBJ1-2, with a weak D call TRBD1 (5 bases). CDR3 length: 11 amino acids. Germline CDR1 is SQVTM and CDR2 is ANQGSEA. The V and J ends lost 8 bases and 3 bases respectively, with 10 bases between them. CDR3 DNA sequence: TGCAGCTCCCAACAGGACTATGGCTACACCTTC. Protein sequence: CSSQQDYGYTF.

This clonotype was recorded many times. The rearrangement uses TRBV9 and TRBJ1-2, with a possible D match to TRBD1 (6 bases). There are 14 residues in the CDR3. The germline gives CDR1 SGDLS, CDR2 YYNGEE. Deletions cut 0 bases from V and 8 bases from J, with 14 bases between. The CDR3 reads CASSVDQGTRGYTF. Here the CDR3 DNA reads TGTGCCAGCAGCGTAGACCAGGGGACACGCGGCTACACCTTC.

This clonotype was observed many times. This chain connects TRBV7-2 to TRBJ2-3; no clear D gene. Germline V lookup: CDR1 SGHTA, CDR2 FQGNSA. CDR3 length equals 13 residues. Trimming took 1 base from V and 5 from J, leaving 7 bases between them. As DNA, the CDR3 is TGTGCCAGCAGCTTAGGGGGTCGAGATACGCAGTATTTT. It is translated as CASSLGGRDTQYF.

This clonotype was seen at least ten times. V is TRBV7-8 and J is TRBJ1-4; the match to TRBD1 covers 9 bases. The germline V gene has CDR1 SGHVS and CDR2 FQNEAQ. The CDR3 consists of 15 residues. J lost 6 bases, V lost 4 bases, and 6 bases had no gene match. The CDR3 sequence is CASSYRDRVDEKLFF. CDR3 sequence (DNA): TGTGCCAGCAGCTACCGGGACAGGGTAGATGAAAAACTGTTTTTT.

This clonotype was seen repeatedly, ten times or more. The CDR3 loop reads CASSPRDSGDLETQYF. CDR3 sequence (DNA): TGCGCCAGCAGCCCTCGGGACAGTGGGGATCTAGAGACCCAGTACTTC. J is TRBJ2-5 and V is TRBV4-3; 7 bases are shared with TRBD1. From germline, CDR1 is LGHNA and CDR2 YSLEER. Trimming at V came to 4 bases and at J to 4 bases, leaving 12 bases not matched to a gene. The CDR3 length is 16 residues.

Many counts were recorded for this clonotype. This rearrangement joins TRBV3-1 to TRBJ1-2; 11 bases are a match to TRBD1. The CDR3 contains 17 residues. Germline loops: CDR1 LGHDT, CDR2 YNNKEL (reference sequence). V lost 4 bases to trimming and J lost 6 bases; unmatched junction nucleotides: 13. CDR3 sequence reads: CASSPLGQGASTHGYTF. The CDR3 DNA is TGTGCCAGCAGCCCACTTGGACAGGGGGCCTCTACGCATGGCTACACCTTC.

This chain links TRBV15 with TRBJ2-4; weak D call: TRBD2 (5 bases). The V gene lost 3 bases and the J gene lost 1 base, with 16 bases spanning the gap. This CDR3 has 17 amino acids. Germline loops: CDR1 LNHNV, CDR2 YYDKDF (reference sequence). For the CDR3, the DNA is TGTGCCACCAGCAGTCGGGAACCCTCGGGGGCCAAAAACATTCAGTACTTC. Its translation: CATSSREPSGAKNIQYF.